The next 21 T cell receptor beta chains were all read from a single sample in a study of blood T cell repertoires in COVID-19. Some clones are missing from TCRdb's copy, which holds only in-frame ones; the method was immunoSEQ multiplex PCR. The sample holds about 110,000 clones, approximately 78% seen once. Sequenced input: peripheral blood. Receptor source: a man between 65 and 85 years old with acute or convalescent COVID-19.

This chain uses TRBV12-5 with TRBJ1-1; maybe TRBD1 (5 bases). CDR1 is LGHNT and CDR2 is FRNRAP in the germline V gene. The CDR3 loop spans 13 amino acids. Deletions cut 5 bases from V and 4 bases from J, with 11 bases between. The CDR3 reads CASGGEGVTEAFF. The CDR3 DNA sequence: TGTGCTAGTGGTGGGGAAGGGGTCACTGAAGCTTTCTTT.

This chain connects TRBV28 to TRBJ1-2; D call uncertain. The CDR3 runs 14 residues. From germline, CDR1 is MDHEN and CDR2 SYDVKM. V was trimmed by 4 bases and J by 3 bases, leaving 12 bases between them. The CDR3 DNA is TGTGCCAGCAGTTCTGGGCCCCCGTACTATGGCTACACCTTC. Encoded protein: CASSSGPPYYGYTF.

This clone was recorded once. This chain joins TRBV7-3 and TRBJ2-1, with TRBD2 matching 9 bases. The J segment lost 1 base and the V segment lost 5 bases, leaving 6 bases of the junction unmatched. From germline, CDR1 is SGHTA and CDR2 FQGTGA. This CDR3 spans 16 amino acids. The CDR3 region is CASSRSAGGSYNEQFF. For the CDR3, the DNA is TGTGCCAGCAGCCGGTCGGCGGGAGGGTCCTACAATGAGCAGTTCTTC.

The chain recombines TRBV3-1 (or the pseudogene TRBV3-2) with TRBJ2-2; 9 bases line up with TRBD2. In germline, CDR1 is LGHDT, CDR2 YNNKEL (reference sequence). The length of the CDR3 is 16 residues. V trimming: 4 bases; J trimming: 5 bases; junction bases outside the gene matches: 8. The CDR3 nucleotides are TGTGCCAGCAGCCGATTCGCGGGGGGGTTGACCGGGGAGCTGTTTTTT. The encoded protein is CASSRFAGGLTGELFF.

V and J are TRBV14 and TRBJ2-7; TRBD2 matches at 7 bases. The CDR3 contains 16 residues. Per germline, CDR1 SGHDN and CDR2 FVKESK. With V trimmed by 4 bases and J by 0 bases, 9 bases remained unmatched. The chain's CDR3 is CASSPSPGGSSYEQYF. The CDR3, as DNA: TGTGCCAGCAGCCCTTCTCCGGGGGGAAGCTCCTACGAGCAGTACTTC.

This sequence joins TRBV24-1 and TRBJ2-3, with D possibly being TRBD2 (5 bases). Germline CDR1 is KGHDR and CDR2 is SFDVKD. This CDR3 region has 14 residues. Trimming pared 4 bases from V and 6 bases from J, leaving 13 bases between. The CDR3: CATSDGGRSDTQYF. The CDR3 coding sequence is TGTGCCACCAGTGACGGTGGGAGATCGGATACGCAGTATTTT.

The chain recombines TRBV7-2 with TRBJ2-2; the match to TRBD1 covers 7 bases. CDR1 and CDR2 from the germline V gene are SGHTA and FQGNSA. The CDR3 covers 15 residues. J was trimmed by 2 bases and V by 5 bases; bases with no gene match: 5. In nucleotides, the CDR3 is TGTGCCAGCAGCCCCGGACAGGCAAACACCGGGGAGCTGTTTTTT. This encodes CASSPGQANTGELFF.

The gene calls are TRBV7-2 and TRBJ2-3; 7 bases map to TRBD2. In germline, CDR1 is SGHTA, CDR2 FQGNSA. The CDR3 spans 13 residues. V trimming: 7 bases; J trimming: 6 bases; junction bases outside the gene matches: 7. The CDR3 loop is CASNDVGGDTQYF. The CDR3 coding sequence is TGTGCCAGCAATGACGTGGGGGGGGATACGCAGTATTTT. Filled out from reference TRBV7-2 and TRBJ2-3, the complete variable domain reads GAGVSQSPSNKVTEKGKDVELRCDPISGHTALYWYRQSLGQGLEFLIYFQGNSAPDKSGLPSDRFSAERTGGSVSTLTIQRTQQEDSAVYLCASNDVGGDTQYFGPGTRLTVL.

This clone was recorded only once. The chain couples TRBV6-2 or TRBV6-3 to TRBJ2-2, with 8 bases aligning to TRBD1. The junction had 6 bases not matched to a gene; V was cut back by 2 bases and J by 1 base. Germline V CDR1 and CDR2: MNHEY, SVGEGT. The CDR3 consists of 17 residues. The CDR3 region is CASSYGSGGLNTGELFF. In DNA form, the CDR3 reads TGTGCCAGCAGTTACGGTTCAGGGGGCTTGAACACCGGGGAGCTGTTTTTT.

The rearrangement links TRBV11-2 to TRBJ2-2; TRBD2 matches at 7 bases. The CDR3 totals 15 residues. Unmatched junction bases numbered 2, after V lost 0 bases and J lost 4 bases. Per germline, CDR1 SGHAT and CDR2 FQNNGV. The CDR3 nucleotides are TGTGCCAGCAGCTTAGATGGGAGGGCCACCGGGGAGCTGTTTTTT. Its translation is CASSLDGRATGELFF.

This clone has a handful of counts. The chain employs TRBV6-1 and TRBJ1-1; D gene unclear. The CDR3 length is 13 residues. Germline values: CDR1 MNHNS, CDR2 SASEGT. V was pared by 2 bases and J by 7 bases, with 11 bases between. The CDR3 loop reads CASSELRRGEAFF. The CDR3 DNA reads as TGTGCCAGCAGTGAACTCCGGCGGGGTGAAGCTTTCTTT.

The chain recombines TRBV29-1 with TRBJ2-7; 8 bases align to TRBD1. This CDR3 region has 12 residues. Germline trimming cut 6 bases from V and 6 bases from J; bases unmatched to any gene: 7. Germline assignment: CDR1 SQVTM and CDR2 ANQGSEA. The CDR3 region has the DNA TGCAGCGTCGATGACAGGGGAGGCGAGCAGTACTTC. This translates into CSVDDRGGEQYF.

This clone was observed a handful of times. The chain joins TRBV15 to TRBJ2-7; D may be TRBD2 (6 bases). The CDR3 is 12 residues long. Germline CDR1 reads LNHNV; CDR2 reads YYDKDF (reference sequence). V lost 1 base to trimming and J lost 5 bases, with 6 bases between them. The DNA for the CDR3 is TGTGCCACCAGCAGAGGCGGGGACGAGCAGTACTTC. Translated: CATSRGGDEQYF.

The chain uses TRBV9 and TRBJ1-1, with D perhaps TRBD1 (6 bases). Per the germline V gene, CDR1 is SGDLS and CDR2 is YYNGEE. V lost 0 bases to trimming and J lost 3 bases, with 12 bases between them. The CDR3 totals 15 residues. This CDR3 is CASSVGRGRDTEAFF. The CDR3 nucleotides read TGTGCCAGCAGCGTAGGGAGGGGGAGGGACACTGAAGCTTTCTTT.

The chain combines TRBV7-9 with TRBJ1-2; 7 nucleotides agree with TRBD1. From germline, CDR1 is SEHNR and CDR2 FQNEAQ (reference sequence). The V segment lost 2 bases and the J segment 8 bases; nucleotides outside the gene matches: 5. The CDR3 covers 13 residues. The CDR3 loop reads CASSLSRGEGYTF. Written as DNA, the CDR3 is TGTGCCAGCAGCTTAAGCAGGGGGGAAGGCTACACCTTC. Looking up the rest from reference TRBV7-9 and TRBJ1-2 gives the full variable domain: DTGVSQNPRHKITKRGQNVTFRCDPISEHNRLYWYRQTLGQGPEFLTYFQNEAQLEKSRLLSDRFSAERPKGSFSTLEIQRTEQGDSAMYLCASSLSRGEGYTFGSGTRLTVV.

This clone was found once. As DNA, the CDR3 is TGCGCCAGCAGCATAGGGGGGGAGTCCTACGAGCAGTACTTC. Its translation is CASSIGGESYEQYF. The V and J genes are TRBV5-1 and TRBJ2-7, with D possibly TRBD2 on 7 matching bases. The CDR3 loop spans 14 amino acids. Per the germline V gene, CDR1 is SGHRS and CDR2 is YFSETQ. V lost 4 bases, J lost 1 base, and 12 bases lay in between.

This chain joins TRBV5-1 and TRBJ2-2; 9 nucleotides match TRBD1. V shed 3 bases, J shed 6 bases, and the junction held 9 bases outside the gene matches. The CDR3 length is 16 residues. Germline V lookup: CDR1 SGHRS, CDR2 YFSETQ. Here the CDR3 DNA reads TGCGCCAGCAGCTCTTATACAGGGGGCGCCTCCGGGGAGCTGTTTTTT. Protein: CASSSYTGGASGELFF.

This clone was seen more than once but under ten times. The J gene is TRBJ2-3, the V gene TRBV6-1; D call uncertain. This CDR3 is 14 amino acids long. The germline V gene encodes CDR1 MNHNS and CDR2 SASEGT. Trimming removed 2 bases from V and 3 bases from J, with 9 bases in between. The CDR3 loop reads CASSESWATDTQYF. The CDR3 nucleotides are TGTGCCAGCAGTGAATCTTGGGCGACAGATACGCAGTATTTT.

This clone has only one observation. V is TRBV15 and J is TRBJ2-2; 8 bases fit TRBD2. The CDR3 consists of 16 residues. The V and J ends lost 5 bases and 6 bases, in that order; junction bases with no gene match: 11. From germline, CDR1 is LNHNV and CDR2 YYDKDF (reference sequence). This chain's CDR3 is CATSEAPGLVSGELFF. CDR3 DNA sequence: TGTGCCACCAGCGAGGCCCCGGGACTAGTATCCGGGGAGCTGTTTTTT.

The chain recombines TRBV5-1 with TRBJ2-5, with 8 bases fitting TRBD1. CDR1 and CDR2 (germline): SGHRS, YFSETQ. V dropped 3 bases and J dropped 5; count of bases not matched to a gene: 3. The CDR3 sequence is 13 residues long. The CDR3: CASSSQGEETQYF. CDR3 in DNA: TGCGCCAGCAGCTCACAGGGGGAGGAGACCCAGTACTTC.

This clone was counted a single time. The chain joins TRBV11-2 to TRBJ2-6, with TRBD2 identical over 8 bases. Germline V lookup: CDR1 SGHAT, CDR2 FQNNGV. V lost 7 bases and J lost 4; bases outside the gene matches: 6. This CDR3 has 15 residues. As DNA, the CDR3 is TGTGCCAGCACCTTTCGGGGGGGCGGGGCCAACGTCCTGACTTTC. This codes for CASTFRGGGANVLTF.